The 27 T cell receptor beta chains listed next were all sequenced from one sample in a study of post-analysis software for immune sequencing data (dated by TCRdb to 2014 to 2015). Study-wide conclusions, independent of this receptor: Significantly higher frequencies in patients than in controls were found for roughly 5 TRBV segments, including TRBV5-6, TRBV5-1 and TRBV20-1.

The antigens these receptors bind are not known. The method behind the library was PCR. The sequencer listed for this sample is Illumina HiSeq 2500. To reduce PCR and sequencing biases, unique molecular identifiers were incorporated into the TCR beta cDNA libraries. TCRdb reprocessing: public reads trimmed at Q25 with fastp, clones called with MiXCR, in-frame beta chains kept. Every distinct CDR3 protein forms one entry, paired with its most common genes and DNA. The sample records about 560,000 distinct CDR3 sequences, roughly 45% of which are singletons. The ten most abundant clones make up 1.7% of the sample. The sample consisted of blood. These receptors originate from a girl aged 5-17 years with multiple sclerosis.

This clonotype was detected a few times. The rearrangement links TRBV20-1 to TRBJ2-5; the match to TRBD1 covers 8 bases. Germline V gives CDR1 DFQATT, CDR2 SNEGSKA (reference sequence). The J segment lost 1 base and the V segment lost 3 bases, leaving 7 bases of the junction unmatched. CDR3 length: 15 amino acids. The CDR3 sequence: CSAREDRGFQETQYF. CDR3 nucleotide sequence: TGCAGTGCTAGGGAAGACAGGGGTTTCCAAGAGACCCAGTACTTC.

This clonotype was seen only a few times. J is TRBJ1-1 and V is TRBV6-1; D is undetermined. Germline V lookup: CDR1 MNHNS, CDR2 SASEGT. There are 16 residues in the CDR3. With 2 bases removed from V and 3 bases from J, the gap between germline ends came to 16 bases. The CDR3 here is CASSELRYVKDTEAFF. The DNA for the CDR3 is TGTGCCAGCAGTGAACTCAGATACGTGAAGGACACTGAAGCTTTCTTT.

The rearrangement uses TRBV12-3 or TRBV12-4 and TRBJ1-5; a possible D gene is TRBD1 (6 bases). V lost 3 bases and J 7 bases, leaving 13 bases between the germline ends. The CDR3 loop spans 14 amino acids. CDR3 region: CASSLGGAWQPQHF. The CDR3 nucleotides read TGTGCCAGCAGTTTGGGGGGGGCATGGCAGCCCCAGCATTTT.

This sequence joins TRBV4-2 and TRBJ2-1, with 11 bases identical to TRBD2. Germline CDR1 reads LGHNA; CDR2 reads YNFKEQ. V was pared by 0 bases and J by 7 bases, with 5 bases of the junction left unmatched. The CDR3 spans 16 residues. This chain's CDR3 is CASSQDSLAGGNEQFF. CDR3 in DNA: TGTGCCAGCAGCCAAGATTCGCTAGCGGGAGGAAATGAGCAGTTCTTC.

V is TRBV12-3 or TRBV12-4 and J is TRBJ2-1; no clear D. Trimming removed 2 bases from V and 8 bases from J, with 7 bases in between. The CDR3 is made up of 12 amino acids. CDR3 region: CASSLTVYEQFF. The CDR3 coding sequence is TGTGCCAGCAGTTTAACTGTGTATGAGCAGTTCTTC.

This sequence joins TRBV7-2 and TRBJ2-7; D not certain. The CDR3 loop spans 14 amino acids. Germline loops: CDR1 SGHTA, CDR2 FQGNSA. The V gene lost 0 bases and the J gene lost 7 bases, with 13 bases spanning the gap. DNA for the CDR3: TGTGCCAGCAGCTTAGCTAGTGGTTTCGGGGAGCAGTACTTC. Protein product: CASSLASGFGEQYF.

This chain links TRBV5-6 with TRBJ2-1, with 11 bases aligning to TRBD1. V was pared by 5 bases and J by 4 bases, with 8 bases of the junction left unmatched. This CDR3 comprises 16 residues. In germline, CDR1 is SGHDT, CDR2 YYEEEE. CDR3 protein: CASRNRDRGTYNEQFF. The CDR3 bases are TGTGCCAGCAGAAATCGGGACAGGGGGACTTACAATGAGCAGTTCTTC.

This clonotype has just one count. The rearrangement links TRBV28 to TRBJ2-3; D might be TRBD1 (6 bases). Trimming left V 10 bases short and J 2 bases short, with 16 bases between. This CDR3 spans 14 amino acids. Germline V lookup: CDR1 MDHEN, CDR2 SYDVKM. The CDR3 DNA sequence: TGTGCCATTATGGGGGCCCGAGACACAGATACGCAGTATTTT. The encoded protein is CAIMGARDTDTQYF.

This chain joins TRBV5-1 and TRBJ1-2; no reliable D call. Germline CDR1 and CDR2: SGHRS and YFSETQ. This CDR3 region has 12 residues. Trimming cost V 4 bases and J 8 bases, with 12 bases left between them. The CDR3 nucleotides are TGCGCCAGCAGCCCACCTAGTGACGGCTACACCTTC. Its protein product is CASSPPSDGYTF.

This clonotype came up a few times. The chain links TRBV6-4 to TRBJ2-1, with 7 bases identical to TRBD2. The J segment lost 5 bases and the V segment lost 2 bases, leaving 6 bases of the junction unmatched. The CDR3 has 15 residues. Germline assignment: CDR1 MRHNA and CDR2 SNTAGT. This CDR3 reads CASSDGAGKHNEQFF. In nucleotides, the CDR3 is TGTGCCAGCAGTGACGGAGCGGGAAAGCACAATGAGCAGTTCTTC.

On this clonotype: At one boundary the junction diverges from the germline segment, which might be a read error. The genes are TRBV3-1 and TRBJ2-5, with a weak D call TRBD1 (6 bases). Judging by the DNA end, TRBJ2-7 fits better; the J call may be wrong. The CDR3 contains 15 residues. Germline CDR1 is LGHDT and CDR2 is YNNKEL (reference sequence). The CDR3 bases are TGTGCCAGTAGCCAAGAGGCAGGGGAGCTCTACGAGCAGTACTTC. Protein sequence: CASSQEAGELYEQYF.

This clonotype was seen only a few times. The gene calls are TRBV7-9 and TRBJ2-1, with D unclear. The germline V and J ends were trimmed by 7 bases and 8 bases, with 12 bases remaining between them. Germline loops: CDR1 SEHNR, CDR2 FQNEAQ (reference sequence). The CDR3 is 12 residues long. CDR3 amino acids: CASMSLGDEQFF. The CDR3 coding sequence is TGTGCCAGCATGTCCTTAGGAGATGAGCAGTTCTTC.

The chain recombines TRBV12-3 or TRBV12-4 with TRBJ1-6, with D uncertain. This CDR3 spans 14 amino acids. V was cut by 6 bases and J by 11 bases, with 17 bases left in between. CDR3 DNA: TGTGCCAGCAGAAGAACGAGGGCCGCTACACCCCTCCACTTT. Translated, it gives CASRRTRAATPLHF.

Comments on this clonotype: The junction does not match germline at one end; this may be a read error. The chain links TRBV30 to TRBJ2-4; D call uncertain. The DNA end lines up better with TRBJ2-7; the J call may be wrong. The CDR3 length is 11 residues. Germline CDR1 is GTSNPN and CDR2 is SVGIG (reference sequence). CDR3 sequence reads: CARRGSYEQYF. Here the CDR3 DNA reads TGTGCCCGGAGAGGCTCCTACGAGCAGTACTTC.

In this sample, this clonotype turned up a few times. The chain is built from TRBV4-1 and TRBJ2-7; 8 nucleotides line up with TRBD1. With V trimmed by 3 bases and J by 2 bases, 6 bases remained unmatched. Germline V gene lookup returns CDR1 MGHRA and CDR2 YSYEKL. The CDR3 is 15 residues long. CDR3 protein: CASSHQQGVAYEQYF. In DNA, the CDR3 is TGCGCCAGCAGCCATCAACAGGGGGTCGCCTACGAGCAGTACTTC.

The DNA for the CDR3 is TGTGCCAGCCGAATAACCACTAGCGTTAACACCGGGGAGCTGTTTTTT. It encodes CASRITTSVNTGELFF. The J gene is TRBJ2-2, the V gene TRBV12-3 or TRBV12-4; 7 bases fit TRBD2. The V gene end was trimmed by 8 bases and the J gene end by 2 bases; junction bases not matched to a gene: 11. The CDR3 has 16 residues.

The chain has TRBV20-1 and TRBJ1-2; no reliable D call. Germline assignment: CDR1 DFQATT and CDR2 SNEGSKA (reference sequence). The V and J ends lost 5 bases and 4 bases respectively, with 17 bases between them. This CDR3 is built from 14 residues. Here the CDR3 DNA reads TGCAGTGCTTACGACGACATGGGGTCCTATGGCTACACCTTC. It specifies CSAYDDMGSYGYTF.

A few counts support this clonotype. The J gene is TRBJ2-7, the V gene TRBV9; tentatively, D is TRBD1 or TRBD2 (5 bases each). In germline, CDR1 is SGDLS, CDR2 YYNGEE. The CDR3 covers 15 residues. The V end lost 3 bases, the J end lost 4 bases, and 17 bases lay between the germline ends. This CDR3 reads CASSAGDGAGYEQYF. In DNA, the CDR3 is TGTGCCAGCAGCGCCGGGGACGGTGCAGGTTACGAGCAGTACTTC.

This clonotype was detected only a few times. This chain joins TRBV5-1 and TRBJ1-2; no definite D call. Germline CDR1 reads SGHRS; CDR2 reads YFSETQ. The CDR3 loop spans 14 amino acids. The V end was cut by 2 bases, the J end by 7 bases, with 15 bases between. This CDR3 is CASSFEASGVGYTF. In DNA, the CDR3 is TGCGCCAGCAGCTTCGAGGCCTCCGGGGTTGGCTACACCTTC.

V and J are TRBV7-7 and TRBJ2-3; 10 bases fit TRBD2. CDR1 is SSHAT, CDR2 FNYEAQ, per germline (reference sequence). The CDR3 loop spans 18 amino acids. V lost 4 bases, J lost 5 bases, and 15 bases stayed unmatched. CDR3 in amino acids: CASSSGSSGLAHVDTQYF. The CDR3 nucleotides are TGTGCCAGCAGCTCGGGGTCTTCGGGACTAGCGCATGTAGATACGCAGTATTTT.

The table lists this clonotype with a count of one. CDR3 bases: TGTGCCAGCAGTATACAGGGGACTGCGAACACTGAAGCTTTCTTT. As protein: CASSIQGTANTEAFF. V is TRBV12-3 or TRBV12-4 and J is TRBJ1-1; 7 nucleotides line up with TRBD1. Trimming removed 5 bases from V and 1 base from J; junction bases left unmatched: 7. The CDR3 length is 15 residues.

The chain has TRBV4-1 and TRBJ1-5; D is perhaps TRBD1 (5 bases). The CDR3 contains 17 residues. Trimming removed 0 bases at V and 7 bases at J, with 19 bases between. Germline values: CDR1 MGHRA, CDR2 YSYEKL. CDR3 in amino acids: CASSQEHPIGGVQPQHF. The CDR3 region has the DNA TGCGCCAGCAGCCAAGAGCACCCCATTGGGGGGGTCCAGCCCCAGCATTTT.

V is TRBV10-2 and J is TRBJ1-5; D gene unclear. CDR1 WSHSY and CDR2 SAAADI come from the germline V gene. V shed 2 bases and J shed 7 bases, with 6 bases lying between them. The CDR3 extends over 12 amino acids. This CDR3 reads CASSEPLQPQHF. CDR3 DNA: TGCGCCAGCAGTGAGCCATTACAGCCCCAGCATTTT.

The gene calls are TRBV7-2 and TRBJ2-2, with TRBD2 identical over 8 bases. Germline-derived CDR1 and CDR2 are SGHTA and FQGNSA. V lost 3 bases to trimming and J lost 5 bases; unmatched junction nucleotides: 14. The CDR3 has 18 residues. CDR3 residues: CASSFHLASGRPTGELFF. CDR3 nucleotides: TGTGCCAGCAGCTTTCACCTTGCCAGCGGGAGACCGACCGGGGAGCTGTTTTTT.

The sample holds a few counts of this clonotype. V gene TRBV20-1 combines with J gene TRBJ2-7, with 11 bases matching TRBD1. Germline assignment: CDR1 DFQATT and CDR2 SNEGSKA (reference sequence). V shed 4 bases and J 5 bases; nucleotides not matched to a gene: 4. The CDR3 contains 13 residues. The CDR3 sequence: CSANQGQGDEQYF. Here the CDR3 DNA reads TGCAGTGCTAACCAGGGACAGGGGGACGAGCAGTACTTC.

This clonotype appeared a few times. The genes are TRBV12-3 or TRBV12-4 and TRBJ2-5, with 8 bases that match TRBD2. V lost 3 bases, J lost 1 base, and 1 base stayed unmatched. This CDR3 spans 14 amino acids. In DNA, the CDR3 is TGTGCCAGCAGTTTCGGACTAGCCCAAGAGACCCAGTACTTC. Amino acids: CASSFGLAQETQYF.

This chain connects TRBV12-3 or TRBV12-4 to TRBJ2-2, with D uncertain. The CDR3 length is 16 residues. V was pared by 3 bases and J by 3 bases, with 14 bases between. In nucleotides, the CDR3 is TGTGCCAGCAGTTTGGGCGGTACTCGGCACACCGGGGAGCTGTTTTTT. Translated: CASSLGGTRHTGELFF.